The 4 T cell receptor beta chains presented below share a single source sample, sequenced in a study of Ad26.COV2.S vaccination and SARS-CoV-2 variants. Treatment reported: some 20 received Ad26.COV2.S at low or high dose, single or two shots; 5 received placebo; per-sample allocation not given. Specimen acquisition occurred on day 63 following the initial vaccine or placebo injection. Clones were read by immunoSEQ multiplex PCR, and TCRdb kept only the in-frame ones, dropping some. The sample yields under 250,000 clones, around nine tenths seen once. The sequencing used peripheral blood, collected in a trial of Ad26.COV2.S vaccine versus placebo. These receptors all come from a person between 18 and 59 years old who received the Ad26.COV2.S COVID-19 vaccine or a placebo.

The chain links TRBV21-1 to TRBJ2-7; no DNA check was done on the table's D call, TRBD2. TRBV21-1 is assigned pseudogene status. The CDR3 length is 15 residues. The CDR3 loop reads CASSKASGRWYEQYV. CDR3 in DNA: TGTGCCAGCAGCAAAGCCAGCGGGAGATGGTACGAGCAGTACGTC.

The chain combines TRBV24-1 with TRBJ1-2, with unresolved D. CDR1 is KGHDR, CDR2 SFDVKD, per germline. The V and J ends lost 12 bases and 3 bases respectively, with 13 bases between them. This CDR3 contains 12 residues. Written as DNA, the CDR3 is TGTGCCTCACTGACCGACTACTATGGCTACACCTTC. This encodes CASLTDYYGYTF.

The chain uses TRBV11-3 and TRBJ2-5, with no clear D. The germline CDR1 and CDR2 sequences are SGHNT and YENEEA. V gave up 4 bases and J gave up 3 bases, with 15 bases separating them. This CDR3 contains 15 residues. Here the CDR3 reads CASSSPTETEETQYF. CDR3 DNA sequence: TGTGCCAGCAGCTCCCCGACTGAGACCGAAGAGACCCAGTACTTC.

This chain uses TRBV6-5 with TRBJ2-1; TRBD1 aligns across 8 bases. CDR3 length: 13 residues. V was pared by 8 bases and J by 3 bases, with 3 bases of the junction left unmatched. The germline gives CDR1 MNHEY, CDR2 SVGAGI. The CDR3 reads CASWDRSYNEQFF. In DNA form, the CDR3 reads TGTGCCAGCTGGGACAGGAGCTACAATGAGCAGTTCTTC.